Below are 20 T cell receptor beta chains sequenced from a single sample in a study of neoadjuvant anti-PD-1 for oral cavity cancer. Sequencing used immunoSEQ multiplex PCR; TCRdb keeps in-frame clones, though not all of them. There are some 20,000 clones in the sample; approximately 70% occur only once, and roughly 2.8% lies in the top ten. This specimen consisted of PBMCs, obtained before nivolumab (anti-PD-1) treatment. These receptors were collected from a person between 40 and 85 years old with oral cavity squamous cell carcinoma.

The chain links TRBV27 to TRBJ2-7, with D perhaps matching TRBD1 or TRBD2 (8 bases each). The CDR3 sequence is 17 residues long. The germline gives CDR1 MNHEY, CDR2 SMNVEV (reference sequence). V lost 6 bases and J lost 3, with 24 bases in between. In DNA, the CDR3 is TGTGCCAGCAGACCAACAGGGGGTAGCGGGATAGGCTACGAGCAGTACTTC. Protein sequence: CASRPTGGSGIGYEQYF.

This clone was seen a handful of times. The V call is TRBV19, the J call TRBJ1-5; 7 bases align to TRBD1. J gave up 2 bases and V 7 bases, and 2 bases lay outside the gene matches. The germline V gene has CDR1 LNHDA and CDR2 SQIVND (reference sequence). The CDR3 sequence is 13 residues long. CDR3 loop: CASKGQGNQPQHF. The CDR3 DNA sequence: TGTGCCAGTAAAGGACAGGGCAATCAGCCCCAGCATTTT.

This clone was counted a single time. The chain uses TRBV28 and TRBJ1-2, with D maybe TRBD1 (6 bases). The CDR3 totals 14 residues. Looked up from germline, CDR1 is MDHEN and CDR2 is SYDVKM. V gave up 3 bases and J gave up 8 bases, with 16 bases separating them. CDR3 protein: CASSFKGGSRGYTF. DNA of the CDR3: TGTGCCAGCAGTTTTAAGGGGGGGTCTAGGGGCTACACCTTC.

Relative to its sample, this clone is medium-sized. Additional DNA sequences in this sample encode the identical CDR3. This sequence joins TRBV6-1 and TRBJ1-5; D uncertain. The length of the CDR3 is 14 residues. Per the germline V gene, CDR1 is MNHNS and CDR2 is SASEGT. Trimming removed 4 bases from V and 0 bases from J, with 7 bases in between. The CDR3 DNA reads as TGTGCCAGCAGTGGACAAAATAGCAATCAGCCCCAGCATTTT. Protein: CASSGQNSNQPQHF.

This rearrangement joins TRBV5-1 to TRBJ2-2; either TRBD1 or TRBD2 may fit D (5 bases each). Trimming took off 0 bases at V and 4 bases at J, with 10 bases between the two ends. Germline assignment: CDR1 SGHRS and CDR2 YFSETQ. The CDR3 extends over 15 amino acids. CDR3 DNA sequence: TGCGCCAGCAGCTTGGGGGACGGTGCCACCGGGGAGCTGTTTTTT. Amino acids: CASSLGDGATGELFF.

The chain combines TRBV19 with TRBJ1-2; D is unclear. The CDR3 has 13 residues. CDR1 is LNHDA, CDR2 SQIVND, per germline (reference sequence). Trimming stripped 3 bases from V and 4 bases from J, with 9 bases between. The CDR3 region is CASSILGSYGYTF. Here the CDR3 DNA reads TGTGCCAGTAGTATTTTGGGATCCTATGGCTACACCTTC. The full variable domain, rest sourced from reference TRBV19 and TRBJ1-2, is DGGITQSPKYLFRKEGQNVTLSCEQNLNHDAMYWYRQDPGQGLRLIYYSQIVNDFQKGDIAEGYSVSREKKESFPLTVTSAQKNPTAFYLCASSILGSYGYTFGSGTRLTVV.

The chain uses TRBV11-2 and TRBJ2-5; 11 positions agree with TRBD2. The CDR3 is made up of 16 amino acids. The V gene's germline CDR1 is SGHAT and CDR2 FQNNGV. With 4 bases clipped from V and 3 bases from J, the junction kept 7 bases outside the gene matches. This chain's CDR3 is CASSSGLAGAEETQYF. CDR3 nucleotides: TGTGCCAGCAGCTCCGGACTAGCGGGCGCAGAAGAGACCCAGTACTTC.

The table lists this clone with a few counts. This chain connects TRBV10-3 to TRBJ1-2, with 8 positions matching TRBD1. Germline V gene data show CDR1 as ENHRY and CDR2 as SYGVKD. Germline trimming cut 4 bases from V and 4 bases from J; bases unmatched to any gene: 5. The CDR3 consists of 14 residues. CDR3 in DNA: TGTGCCATCAGTGGGGGACAGGCGCTCTATGGCTACACCTTC. It specifies CAISGGQALYGYTF.

This clone was recorded only once. The gene calls are TRBV6-6 and TRBJ1-3; unclear D gene. This CDR3 is 14 amino acids long. Deletions cut 6 bases from V and 9 bases from J, with 18 bases between. Germline CDR1 reads MNHNY; CDR2 reads SVGAGI (reference sequence). CDR3 coding DNA: TGTGCCAGCAGCCTCGGACTGCTCGGGAGCACCATATATTTT. This codes for CASSLGLLGSTIYF.

The chain combines TRBV6-1 with TRBJ2-1; TRBD2 is a possible D gene (5 bases). Looked up from germline, CDR1 is MNHNS and CDR2 is SASEGT. This CDR3 region has 14 residues. V lost 4 bases to trimming and J lost 2 bases, with 9 bases between them. The CDR3: CASSAGVAYNEQFF. CDR3 sequence (DNA): TGTGCCAGCAGTGCCGGGGTGGCCTACAATGAGCAGTTCTTC.

The chain recombines TRBV9 with TRBJ2-1, with TRBD2 matching over 7 bases. CDR1 SGDLS and CDR2 YYNGEE come from the germline V gene. Germline trimming cut 2 bases from V and 8 bases from J; bases unmatched to any gene: 13. CDR3 length equals 16 residues. In nucleotides, the CDR3 is TGTGCCAGCAGCGTGAGGTCCGGGACTATGGGGGATGAGCAGTTCTTC. This translates into CASSVRSGTMGDEQFF.

This clone was seen once. The chain is built from TRBV2 and TRBJ1-1; 7 bases are shared with TRBD1. V trimming: 2 bases; J trimming: 1 base; junction bases outside the gene matches: 1. The V gene's germline CDR1 is SNHLY and CDR2 FYNNEI. The CDR3 length is 14 residues. The CDR3 is CASSERDRNTEAFF. The CDR3 nucleotides read TGTGCCAGCAGTGAAAGGGACAGGAACACTGAAGCTTTCTTT.

The gene calls are TRBV5-1 and TRBJ2-5; possibly TRBD1 or TRBD2 for D (5 bases each). V was shortened by 5 bases and J by 1 base, with 9 bases between the two germline ends. CDR3 length equals 13 residues. Germline assignment: CDR1 SGHRS and CDR2 YFSETQ. CDR3 region: CASRSGPQETQYF. The CDR3 DNA reads as TGCGCCAGCAGGTCGGGGCCCCAAGAGACCCAGTACTTC. Full variable domain (rest looked up from reference TRBV5-1 and TRBJ2-5): KAGVTQTPRYLIKTRGQQVTLSCSPISGHRSVSWYQQTPGQGLQFLFEYFSETQRNKGNFPGRFSGRQFSNSRSEMNVSTLELGDSALYLCASRSGPQETQYFGPGTRLLVL.

J is TRBJ2-7 and V is TRBV2; D might be TRBD1 or TRBD2, each matching 6 bases. This CDR3 has 15 residues. The germline V and J ends were trimmed by 5 bases and 4 bases, with 18 bases remaining between them. Germline V gene data show CDR1 as SNHLY and CDR2 as FYNNEI. This CDR3 is CASSTIGGPPYEQYF. CDR3 nucleotide sequence: TGTGCCAGCAGTACCATAGGGGGGCCCCCTTACGAGCAGTACTTC.

This clone has only a few counts. The chain recombines TRBV10-2 with TRBJ1-1; perhaps TRBD1 as D (6 bases). This CDR3 contains 16 residues. CDR1 and CDR2 from the germline V gene are WSHSY and SAAADI. V lost 3 bases, J lost 0 bases, and 14 bases lay in between. The CDR3 sequence: CASSDVQGTMNTEAFF. CDR3 bases: TGCGCCAGCAGTGACGTACAGGGCACCATGAACACTGAAGCTTTCTTT.

V and J are TRBV28 and TRBJ2-3; 12 nucleotides align to TRBD2. Germline V gene data show CDR1 as MDHEN and CDR2 as SYDVKM. The CDR3 has 19 amino acids. The V and J ends lost 5 bases and 3 bases, in that order; junction bases with no gene match: 15. The CDR3 bases are TGTGCCAGCAGTCCAAGACTAGCGGGAGTGGGTTCAGGGACAGATACGCAGTATTTT. This gives the protein CASSPRLAGVGSGTDTQYF.

This chain connects TRBV28 to TRBJ2-7; 7 bases agree with TRBD2. Germline V gives CDR1 MDHEN, CDR2 SYDVKM. This CDR3 region has 14 residues. V was pared by 11 bases and J by 2 bases, with 12 bases of the junction left unmatched. Here the CDR3 DNA reads TGTGCCGTCAAAACCGGGACTACCACCTACGAGCAGTACTTC. It codes for CAVKTGTTTYEQYF. Complete variable domain (other parts from reference TRBV28 and TRBJ2-7): DVKVTQSSRYLVKRTGEKVFLECVQDMDHENMFWYRQDPGLGLRLIYFSYDVKMKEKGDIPEGYSVSREKKERFSLILESASTNQTSMYLCAVKTGTTTYEQYFGPGTRLTVT.

This clone was counted once. The chain couples TRBV6-5 to TRBJ2-1, with TRBD2 matching over 9 bases. With V trimmed by 8 bases and J by 10 bases, 12 bases remained unmatched. The length of the CDR3 is 14 residues. Germline V gene sequence: CDR1 MNHEY, CDR2 SVGAGI. CDR3 bases: TGTGCCAGCCATCCCGCGGGGGGGACTCCCGAGCAGTTCTTC. Translation: CASHPAGGTPEQFF.

Written as DNA, the CDR3 is TGTGCCAGCAGATATGGACGGGGAGGCTATGGCTACACCTTC. This codes for CASRYGRGGYGYTF. This chain links TRBV2 with TRBJ1-2; D unclear. Trimming removed 6 bases from V and 4 bases from J, with 15 bases in between. Germline V lookup: CDR1 SNHLY, CDR2 FYNNEI. The CDR3 consists of 14 residues.

The chain links TRBV6-5 to TRBJ1-1; 8 bases agree with TRBD1. The CDR3 loop spans 14 amino acids. V lost 4 bases to trimming and J lost 0 bases; unmatched junction nucleotides: 1. Germline CDR1 reads MNHEY; CDR2 reads SVGAGI. CDR3 coding DNA: TGTGCCAGCAGTTCGGACAGGGTGAACACTGAAGCTTTCTTT. Its protein is CASSSDRVNTEAFF.